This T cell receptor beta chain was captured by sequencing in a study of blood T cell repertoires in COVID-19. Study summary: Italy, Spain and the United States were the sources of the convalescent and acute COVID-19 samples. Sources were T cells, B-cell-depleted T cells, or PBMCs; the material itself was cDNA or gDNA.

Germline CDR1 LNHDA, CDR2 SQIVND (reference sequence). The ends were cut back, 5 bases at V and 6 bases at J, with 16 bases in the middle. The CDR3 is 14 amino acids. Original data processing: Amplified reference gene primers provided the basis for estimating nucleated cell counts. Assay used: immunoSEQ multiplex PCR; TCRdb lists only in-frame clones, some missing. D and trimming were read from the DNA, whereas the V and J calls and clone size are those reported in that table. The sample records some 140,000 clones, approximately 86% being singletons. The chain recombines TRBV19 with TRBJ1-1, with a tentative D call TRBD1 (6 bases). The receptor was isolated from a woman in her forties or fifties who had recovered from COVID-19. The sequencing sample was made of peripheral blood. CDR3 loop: CASSLNQGYAEAFF. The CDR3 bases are TGTGCCAGTAGTTTAAATCAGGGGTACGCTGAAGCTTTCTTT.